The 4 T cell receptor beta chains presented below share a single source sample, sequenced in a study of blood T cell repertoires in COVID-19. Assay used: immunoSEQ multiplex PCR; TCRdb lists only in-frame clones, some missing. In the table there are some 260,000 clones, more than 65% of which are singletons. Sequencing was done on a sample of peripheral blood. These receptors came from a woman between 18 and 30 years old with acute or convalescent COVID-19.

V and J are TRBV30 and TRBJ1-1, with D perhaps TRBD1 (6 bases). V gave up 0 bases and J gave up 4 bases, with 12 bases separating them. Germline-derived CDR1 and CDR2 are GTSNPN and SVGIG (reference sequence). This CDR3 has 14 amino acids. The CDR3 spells CAWSVRWGRTEAFF. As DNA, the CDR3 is TGTGCCTGGAGTGTACGGTGGGGGCGCACTGAAGCTTTCTTT.

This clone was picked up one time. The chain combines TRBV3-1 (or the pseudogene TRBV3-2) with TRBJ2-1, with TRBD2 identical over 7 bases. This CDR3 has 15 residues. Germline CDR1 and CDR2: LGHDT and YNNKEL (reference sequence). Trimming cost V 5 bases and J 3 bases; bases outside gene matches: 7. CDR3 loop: CASSLRLADYNEQFF. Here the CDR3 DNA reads TGTGCCAGCAGCTTAAGACTAGCAGACTACAATGAGCAGTTCTTC.

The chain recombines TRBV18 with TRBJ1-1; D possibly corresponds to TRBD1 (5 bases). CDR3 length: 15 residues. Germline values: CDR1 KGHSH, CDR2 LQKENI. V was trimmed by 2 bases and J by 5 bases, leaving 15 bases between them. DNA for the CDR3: TGTGCCAGCTCACCAACTCCCCCAGGGCGGACTGAAGCTTTCTTT. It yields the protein CASSPTPPGRTEAFF.

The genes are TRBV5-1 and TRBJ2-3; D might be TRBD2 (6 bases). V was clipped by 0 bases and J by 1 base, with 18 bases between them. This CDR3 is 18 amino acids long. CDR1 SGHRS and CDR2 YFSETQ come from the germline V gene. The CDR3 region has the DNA TGCGCCAGCAGCTTGGATTGGGGGAGGCGGGACGGCACAGATACGCAGTATTTT. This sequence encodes CASSLDWGRRDGTDTQYF.